These 28 T cell receptor beta chains were sequenced from one sample in a study of T-cell reconstitution after alpha-beta-depleted transplantation in children. Preparation of the TCRbeta library involved a method that used unique molecular identifiers. TCRdb reprocessed the PCR reads with MiXCR, giving one entry per CDR3 protein. Among approximately 17,000 distinct CDR3 sequences, roughly 7.6% were seen once, and the ten largest hold around 34%. Here the sequenced sample was PBMCs, mostly from graft donor cells, taken 60 days after TCRalphabeta/CD19-depleted stem cell transplant. The receptors derive from a boy in the first two years of life who had a stem cell transplant for Wiskott-Aldrich syndrome, so the T cells may come from the graft donor.

This clonotype has at least ten counts. A much larger clone lies a single base off, so this may be a read error. This rearrangement joins TRBV20-1 to TRBJ2-1; TRBD2 matches at 13 bases. In germline, CDR1 is DFQATT, CDR2 SNEGSKA (reference sequence). The CDR3 is made up of 16 amino acids. V trimming: 0 bases; J trimming: 4 bases; junction bases outside the gene matches: 3. The CDR3 spells CSAREGTSGMYNEQFF. CDR3 bases: TGCAGTGCTAGAGAAGGGACTAGCGGGATGTACAATGAGCAGTTCTTC.

This clonotype ranks as medium-sized (0.01 to 0.1%). The rearrangement links TRBV10-3 to TRBJ2-7, with 8 nucleotides matching TRBD1. V lost 4 bases and J lost 6; bases outside the gene matches: 5. Germline loops: CDR1 ENHRY, CDR2 SYGVKD. The CDR3 is 13 amino acids. The CDR3 DNA reads as TGTGCCATCAGTGTTGGACAGGGCGGCGAGCAGTACTTC. Amino acid sequence: CAISVGQGGEQYF.

This clonotype was recorded at least ten times. V usage is TRBV5-5 and J usage is TRBJ2-7, with 8 bases that match TRBD1. Germline CDR1 SGHKS, CDR2 YYEKEE (reference sequence). V lost 2 bases, J lost 5 bases, and 3 bases stayed unmatched. This CDR3 has 13 residues. The DNA of the CDR3 is TGTGCCAGCAGCTTCTCGGACAGGGACGAGCAGTACTTC. It is translated as CASSFSDRDEQYF.

The CDR3 DNA is TGTGCCAGCAGCTTAGACCGCAATCAGCCCCAGCATTTT. Amino acids: CASSLDRNQPQHF. The gene calls are TRBV7-8 and TRBJ1-5; D is undetermined. Trimming pared 1 base from V and 2 bases from J, leaving 3 bases between. The CDR3 totals 13 residues. Per the germline V gene, CDR1 is SGHVS and CDR2 is FQNEAQ.

A few counts support this clonotype. The chain carries TRBV11-2 and TRBJ2-7; tentatively, D is TRBD1 or TRBD2 (7 bases each). Germline V lookup: CDR1 SGHAT, CDR2 FQNNGV. The ends were cut back, 3 bases at V and 3 bases at J, with 18 bases in the middle. The CDR3 has 16 amino acids. Here the CDR3 reads CASSFRTSRGGYEQYF. CDR3 nucleotide sequence: TGTGCCAGCAGCTTCCGAACTAGCAGGGGGGGCTACGAGCAGTACTTC.

The gene calls are TRBV18 and TRBJ2-3; D possibly corresponds to TRBD1 (5 bases). The CDR3 totals 13 residues. Germline V lookup: CDR1 KGHSH, CDR2 LQKENI. The ends were cut back, 0 bases at V and 6 bases at J, with 7 bases in the middle. CDR3 bases: TGTGCCAGCTCACCACCCCCAGGGGATACGCAGTATTTT. Protein product: CASSPPPGDTQYF.

The chain employs TRBV11-2 and TRBJ2-7; 7 nucleotides match TRBD1. Losses at the gene ends were 5 bases for V and 3 bases for J; bases not matched to a gene: 7. In germline, CDR1 is SGHAT, CDR2 FQNNGV. The CDR3 has 14 residues. CDR3 region: CASSNFGTDYEQYF. CDR3 nucleotides: TGTGCCAGCAGCAACTTTGGGACAGACTACGAGCAGTACTTC.

This clonotype was counted many times. The V and J genes are TRBV20-1 and TRBJ2-5; possible D gene TRBD1, 5 bases. The germline V and J ends were trimmed by 2 bases and 5 bases, with 12 bases remaining between them. Germline loops: CDR1 DFQATT, CDR2 SNEGSKA (reference sequence). This CDR3 is 13 amino acids long. CDR3 residues: CSARTGLGETQYF. CDR3 in DNA: TGCAGTGCTAGAACAGGCCTTGGGGAGACCCAGTACTTC.

This clonotype was counted ten times or more. The gene calls are TRBV28 and TRBJ1-2, with D possibly matching TRBD1 (6 bases). Germline V gives CDR1 MDHEN, CDR2 SYDVKM. This CDR3 has 14 residues. The V end was cut by 7 bases, the J end by 4 bases, with 16 bases between. Here the CDR3 DNA reads TGTGCCAGCACCTCTGCCGGACAGACCTATGGCTACACCTTC. Protein: CASTSAGQTYGYTF.

This clonotype has more than one count but fewer than ten. This sequence joins TRBV5-1 and TRBJ1-3; 8 bases are shared with TRBD1. V shed 0 bases and J 5 bases; nucleotides not matched to a gene: 13. The CDR3 has 18 amino acids. CDR1 is SGHRS, CDR2 YFSETQ, per germline. The CDR3 region is CASSLGVLGQGWRNTIYF. Written as DNA, the CDR3 is TGCGCCAGCAGCTTGGGAGTTCTAGGACAGGGTTGGAGAAACACCATATATTTT.

This clonotype was counted between two and nine times. The chain has TRBV6-1 and TRBJ2-5, with 11 nucleotides matching TRBD2. This CDR3 region has 15 residues. Germline trimming cut 6 bases from V and 3 bases from J; bases unmatched to any gene: 6. Germline lookup yields CDR1 MNHNS and CDR2 SASEGT. CDR3 sequence reads: CASSFTGLAEETQYF. In DNA form, the CDR3 reads TGTGCCAGCAGCTTCACGGGACTAGCGGAAGAGACCCAGTACTTC.

The chain links TRBV7-9 to TRBJ2-7; weak D call: TRBD1 (5 bases). The CDR3 totals 15 residues. Germline loops: CDR1 SEHNR, CDR2 FQNEAQ (reference sequence). V gave up 1 base and J gave up 1 base, with 11 bases separating them. CDR3 coding DNA: TGTGCCAGCAGCTTAGTGCAGGCAGGGTCCTACGAGCAGTACTTC. Amino acids: CASSLVQAGSYEQYF.

This clonotype was found many times. The chain is built from TRBV5-1 and TRBJ2-7; TRBD2 matches at 9 bases. The J segment lost 1 base and the V segment lost 0 bases, leaving 11 bases of the junction unmatched. The CDR3 totals 18 residues. CDR1 SGHRS and CDR2 YFSETQ come from the germline V gene. The CDR3 DNA is TGCGCCAGCAGCTTGGCAGTTGGCGGACTAGCGAATTCCTACGAGCAGTACTTC. Residues: CASSLAVGGLANSYEQYF.

This clonotype has at least ten counts. The chain employs TRBV12-3 or TRBV12-4 and TRBJ1-2, with 8 bases identical to TRBD1. After removal of 8 bases from V and 5 bases from J, the junction contained 7 bases not matched to a gene. The CDR3 totals 13 residues. CDR3 sequence (DNA): TGTGCCAGCGGTAGGACAGGGAGATATGGCTACACCTTC. Encoded protein: CASGRTGRYGYTF.

This clonotype was observed a handful of times. J is TRBJ2-3 and V is TRBV5-5, with D possibly TRBD2 on 7 matching bases. V was clipped by 4 bases and J by 2 bases, with 17 bases between them. CDR1 is SGHKS and CDR2 is YYEKEE in the germline V gene (reference sequence). The CDR3 consists of 16 residues. CDR3 nucleotide sequence: TGTGCCAGCAGCCGAGGGGGGGTGACTTTCACAGATACGCAGTATTTT. Its translation: CASSRGGVTFTDTQYF. The whole variable domain, remainder taken from reference TRBV5-5 and TRBJ2-3, is DAGVTQSPTHLIKTRGQQVTLRCSPISGHKSVSWYQQVLGQGPQFIFQYYEKEERGRGNFPDRFSARQFPNYSSELNVNALLLGDSALYLCASSRGGVTFTDTQYFGPGTRLTVL.

This clonotype was counted many times. The rearrangement links TRBV6-5 to TRBJ2-2; no clear D gene. This CDR3 is 17 amino acids long. The ends were cut back, 0 bases at V and 1 base at J, with 12 bases in the middle. The germline CDR1 and CDR2 sequences are MNHEY and SVGAGI. CDR3 in amino acids: CASSYSGRRLNTGELFF. The CDR3 DNA is TGTGCCAGCAGTTACTCAGGCAGGAGACTGAACACCGGGGAGCTGTTTTTT.

The J gene is TRBJ2-2, the V gene TRBV7-9; TRBD1 matches 10 bases. The CDR3 consists of 16 residues. CDR1 and CDR2 (germline): SEHNR, FQNEAQ (reference sequence). Trimming at V came to 4 bases and at J to 2 bases, leaving 4 bases not matched to a gene. The CDR3 nucleotides are TGTGCCAGCAGCTCCCGACAGGGGGCAAACACCGGGGAGCTGTTTTTT. As protein: CASSSRQGANTGELFF.

This clonotype has a handful of counts. The chain links TRBV2 to TRBJ2-7, with D uncertain. CDR1 is SNHLY and CDR2 is FYNNEI in the germline V gene. The V and J ends lost 6 bases and 2 bases respectively, with 11 bases between them. The CDR3 totals 13 residues. Here the CDR3 reads CASRVGIPYEQYF. DNA of the CDR3: TGTGCCAGCAGAGTAGGGATCCCCTACGAGCAGTACTTC.

The CDR3 region is CASSTVWDSPLHF. CDR3 nucleotide sequence: TGTGCCAGCAGTACCGTGTGGGATTCACCCCTCCACTTT. The V and J genes are TRBV27 and TRBJ1-6; no definite D call. The CDR3 loop spans 13 amino acids. From germline, CDR1 is MNHEY and CDR2 SMNVEV (reference sequence). V was cut by 5 bases and J by 8 bases, with 10 bases left in between.

This clonotype was found many times. This chain connects TRBV5-8 to TRBJ1-5; no clear D. There are 13 residues in the CDR3. Trimming stripped 2 bases from V and 4 bases from J, with 7 bases between. Germline CDR1 reads SGHTS; CDR2 reads YDEGEE. The CDR3, as DNA: TGTGCCAGCAGCTTCGGTCTTAATCAGCCCCAGCATTTT. Its translation: CASSFGLNQPQHF.

This clonotype was seen ten or more times. The chain employs TRBV29-1 and TRBJ2-3, with D unresolved. The CDR3 loop spans 13 amino acids. V gave up 4 bases and J gave up 0 bases, with 8 bases separating them. CDR1 is SQVTM and CDR2 is ANQGSEA in the germline V gene. CDR3 loop: CSVVGASTDTQYF. Here the CDR3 DNA reads TGCAGCGTTGTAGGCGCAAGCACAGATACGCAGTATTTT.

The V call is TRBV7-2, the J call TRBJ2-5; D call uncertain. CDR3 length: 13 amino acids. CDR1 and CDR2 (germline): SGHTA, FQGNSA. V was shortened by 5 bases and J by 3 bases, with 10 bases between the two germline ends. This chain's CDR3 is CASSVRTEETQYF. The CDR3 DNA follows: TGTGCCAGCAGCGTCCGGACCGAAGAGACCCAGTACTTC. Filled out from reference TRBV7-2 and TRBJ2-5, the complete variable domain reads GAGVSQSPSNKVTEKGKDVELRCDPISGHTALYWYRQSLGQGLEFLIYFQGNSAPDKSGLPSDRFSAERTGGSVSTLTIQRTQQEDSAVYLCASSVRTEETQYFGPGTRLLVL.

This clonotype was detected ten times or more. J is TRBJ1-1 and V is TRBV28; 7 bases are shared with TRBD1. The germline V gene encodes CDR1 MDHEN and CDR2 SYDVKM. This CDR3 has 15 amino acids. V lost 5 bases and J lost 3; bases outside the gene matches: 9. CDR3 sequence (DNA): TGTGCCAGCAGTCCCCGCTCCAGGGGGTACACTGAAGCTTTCTTT. Translated, it gives CASSPRSRGYTEAFF. The whole variable domain, remainder taken from reference TRBV28 and TRBJ1-1, is DVKVTQSSRYLVKRTGEKVFLECVQDMDHENMFWYRQDPGLGLRLIYFSYDVKMKEKGDIPEGYSVSREKKERFSLILESASTNQTSMYLCASSPRSRGYTEAFFGQGTRLTVV.

This clonotype has ten or more counts. CDR3: CASSSRLYEQYF. CDR3 in DNA: TGTGCCAGCAGTTCTCGACTCTACGAGCAGTACTTC. The V call is TRBV6-6, the J call TRBJ2-7; D not certain. The germline V gene has CDR1 MNHNY and CDR2 SVGAGI (reference sequence). This CDR3 region has 12 residues. V dropped 4 bases and J dropped 3 bases, with 7 bases sitting between them.

This clonotype was recorded at least ten times. The gene calls are TRBV5-1 and TRBJ2-7; TRBD2 matches at 12 bases. V was clipped by 4 bases and J by 4 bases; unmatched bases: 6. Germline CDR1 SGHRS, CDR2 YFSETQ. This CDR3 is built from 15 residues. This CDR3 is CASSGSSGRAYEQYF. CDR3 DNA: TGCGCCAGCAGCGGATCTAGCGGGAGGGCGTACGAGCAGTACTTC.

This clonotype occurred many times. The CDR3 here is CASSLVSAVPATQYF. CDR3 bases: TGTGCCAGCAGCTTAGTTAGCGCTGTCCCCGCGACCCAGTACTTC. The chain has TRBV7-2 and TRBJ2-5, with TRBD2 as a possible D gene (5 bases). The V end was cut by 1 base, the J end by 7 bases, with 16 bases between. This CDR3 spans 15 amino acids. The germline CDR1 and CDR2 sequences are SGHTA and FQGNSA.

This clonotype was picked up many times. CDR3 nucleotide sequence: TGTGCCTGGAGTCGGATAGGGGGAAGCACCGGGGAGCTGTTTTTT. Its translation: CAWSRIGGSTGELFF. The chain uses TRBV30 and TRBJ2-2, with D possibly matching TRBD1 (6 bases). The CDR3 covers 15 residues. With 2 bases removed from V and 4 bases from J, the gap between germline ends came to 14 bases. Germline lookup yields CDR1 GTSNPN and CDR2 SVGIG (reference sequence).

This clonotype has more than one count but fewer than ten. The chain couples TRBV14 to TRBJ2-7; TRBD2 aligns across 11 bases. The ends lost 4 bases at V and 3 bases at J; junction bases unmatched: 17. Per the germline V gene, CDR1 is SGHDN and CDR2 is FVKESK. The CDR3 runs to 19 residues. CDR3 nucleotide sequence: TGTGCCAGCAGCCCGAAACCCGCCATGGGACTAGCGGAAAACTACGAGCAGTACTTC. It encodes CASSPKPAMGLAENYEQYF.